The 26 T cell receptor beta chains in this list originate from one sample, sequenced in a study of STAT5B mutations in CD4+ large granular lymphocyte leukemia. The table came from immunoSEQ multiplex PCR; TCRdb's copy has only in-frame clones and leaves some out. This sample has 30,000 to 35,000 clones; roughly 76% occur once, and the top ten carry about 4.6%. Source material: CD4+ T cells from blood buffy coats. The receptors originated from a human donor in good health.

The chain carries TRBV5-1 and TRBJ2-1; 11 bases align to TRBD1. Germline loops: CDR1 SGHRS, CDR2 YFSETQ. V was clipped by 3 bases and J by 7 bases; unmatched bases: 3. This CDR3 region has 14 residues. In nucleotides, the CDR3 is TGCGCCAGCAGCTCGGGACAGGGGGTTAATGAGCAGTTCTTC. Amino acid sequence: CASSSGQGVNEQFF.

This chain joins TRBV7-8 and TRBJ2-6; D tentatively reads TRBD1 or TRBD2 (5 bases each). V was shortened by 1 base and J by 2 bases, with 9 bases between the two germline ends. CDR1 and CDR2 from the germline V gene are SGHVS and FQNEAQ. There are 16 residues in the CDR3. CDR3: CASSLGGTPGANVLTF. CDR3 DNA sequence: TGTGCCAGCAGCTTAGGTGGGACCCCTGGGGCCAACGTCCTGACTTTC.

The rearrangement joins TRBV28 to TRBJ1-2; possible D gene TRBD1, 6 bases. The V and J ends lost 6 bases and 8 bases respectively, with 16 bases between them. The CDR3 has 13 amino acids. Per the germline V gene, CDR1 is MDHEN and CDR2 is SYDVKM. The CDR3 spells CASRGAGARGYTF. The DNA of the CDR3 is TGTGCCAGCAGGGGCGCGGGGGCTAGAGGCTACACCTTC.

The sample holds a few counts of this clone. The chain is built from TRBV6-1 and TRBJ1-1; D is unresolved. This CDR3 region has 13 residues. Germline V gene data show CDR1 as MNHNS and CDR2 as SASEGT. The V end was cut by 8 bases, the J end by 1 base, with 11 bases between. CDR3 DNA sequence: TGTGCCAGCTTCCCACGGGGGAACACTGAAGCTTTCTTT. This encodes CASFPRGNTEAFF.

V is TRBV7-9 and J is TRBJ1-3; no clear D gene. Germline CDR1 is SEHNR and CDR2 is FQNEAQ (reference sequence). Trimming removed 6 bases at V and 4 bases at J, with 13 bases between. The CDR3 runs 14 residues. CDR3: CASRSTGGGNTIYF. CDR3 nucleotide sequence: TGTGCCAGCAGGTCGACGGGTGGAGGAAACACCATATATTTT. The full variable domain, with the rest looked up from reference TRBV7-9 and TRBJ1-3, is DTGVSQNPRHKITKRGQNVTFRCDPISEHNRLYWYRQTLGQGPEFLTYFQNEAQLEKSRLLSDRFSAERPKGSFSTLEIQRTEQGDSAMYLCASRSTGGGNTIYFGEGSWLTVV.

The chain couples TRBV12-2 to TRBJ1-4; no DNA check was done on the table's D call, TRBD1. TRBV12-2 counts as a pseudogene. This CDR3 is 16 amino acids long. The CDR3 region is CASRLITAGWHEKLFF. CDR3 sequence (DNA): TGTGCAAGTCGCTTAATAACAGCAGGGTGGCATGAAAAACTGTTTTTT.

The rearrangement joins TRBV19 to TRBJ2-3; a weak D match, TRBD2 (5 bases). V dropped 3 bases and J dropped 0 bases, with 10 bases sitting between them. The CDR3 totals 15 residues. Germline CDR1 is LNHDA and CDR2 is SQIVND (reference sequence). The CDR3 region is CASSMAEVSTDTQYF. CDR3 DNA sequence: TGTGCCAGTAGTATGGCGGAGGTTAGCACAGATACGCAGTATTTT.

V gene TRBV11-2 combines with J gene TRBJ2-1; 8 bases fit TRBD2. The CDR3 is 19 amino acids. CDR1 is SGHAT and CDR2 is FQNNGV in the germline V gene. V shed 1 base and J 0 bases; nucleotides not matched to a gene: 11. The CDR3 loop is CASSLAPAGAGSSYNEQFF. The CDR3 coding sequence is TGTGCCAGCAGCTTAGCCCCAGCGGGAGCAGGGAGCTCCTACAATGAGCAGTTCTTC.

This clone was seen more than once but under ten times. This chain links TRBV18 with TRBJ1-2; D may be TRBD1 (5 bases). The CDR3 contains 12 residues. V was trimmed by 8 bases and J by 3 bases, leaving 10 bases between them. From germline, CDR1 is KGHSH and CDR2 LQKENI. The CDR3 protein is CASTGADYGYTF. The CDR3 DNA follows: TGTGCCAGCACCGGGGCGGACTATGGCTACACCTTC.

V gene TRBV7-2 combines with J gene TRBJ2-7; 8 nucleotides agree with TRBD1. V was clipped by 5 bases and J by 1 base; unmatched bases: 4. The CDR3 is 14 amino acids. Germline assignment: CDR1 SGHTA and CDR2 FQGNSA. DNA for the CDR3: TGTGCCAGCAGCCGGACAGGGCAGTCCTACGAGCAGTACTTC. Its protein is CASSRTGQSYEQYF.

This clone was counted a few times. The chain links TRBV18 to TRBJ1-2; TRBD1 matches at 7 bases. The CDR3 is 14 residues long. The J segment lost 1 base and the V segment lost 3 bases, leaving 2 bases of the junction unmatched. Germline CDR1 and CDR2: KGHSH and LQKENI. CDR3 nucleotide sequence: TGTGCCAGCTCACCGGGACAGATTAACTATGGCTACACCTTC. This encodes CASSPGQINYGYTF.

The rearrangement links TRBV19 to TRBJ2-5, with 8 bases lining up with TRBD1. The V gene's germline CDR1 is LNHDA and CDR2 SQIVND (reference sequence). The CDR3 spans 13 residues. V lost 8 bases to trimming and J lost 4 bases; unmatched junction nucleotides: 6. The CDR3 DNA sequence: TGTGCCAGTTCCGAGACAGGGGCAGAGACCCAGTACTTC. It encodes CASSETGAETQYF.

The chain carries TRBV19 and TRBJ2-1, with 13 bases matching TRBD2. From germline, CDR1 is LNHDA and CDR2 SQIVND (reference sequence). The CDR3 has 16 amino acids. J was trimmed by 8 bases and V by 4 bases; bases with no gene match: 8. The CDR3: CASSTRTSGSGDEQFF. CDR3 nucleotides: TGTGCCAGTAGTACTCGGACTAGCGGGAGCGGGGATGAGCAGTTCTTC.

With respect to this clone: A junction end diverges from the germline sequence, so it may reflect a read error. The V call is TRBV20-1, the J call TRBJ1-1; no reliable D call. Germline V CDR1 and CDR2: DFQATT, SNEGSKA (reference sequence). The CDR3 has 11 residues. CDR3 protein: CSARGNTEAFF. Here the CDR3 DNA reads TGCAGTGCGAGAGGGAACACTGAAGCTTTCTTT.

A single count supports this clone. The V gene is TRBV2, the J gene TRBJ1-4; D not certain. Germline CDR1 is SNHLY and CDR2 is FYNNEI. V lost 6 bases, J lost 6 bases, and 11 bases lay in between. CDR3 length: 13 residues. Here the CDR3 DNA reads TGTGCCAGCAGGTTTAACCGTTATGAAAAACTGTTTTTT. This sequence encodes CASRFNRYEKLFF. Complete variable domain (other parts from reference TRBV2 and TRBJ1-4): EPEVTQTPSHQVTQMGQEVILRCVPISNHLYFYWYRQILGQKVEFLVSFYNNEISEKSEIFDDQFSVERPDGSNFTLKIRSTKLEDSAMYFCASRFNRYEKLFFGSGTQLSVL.

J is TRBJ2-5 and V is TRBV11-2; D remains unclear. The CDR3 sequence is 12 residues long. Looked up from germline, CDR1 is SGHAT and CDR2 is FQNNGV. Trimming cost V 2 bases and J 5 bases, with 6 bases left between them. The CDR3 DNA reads TGTGCCAGCAGCTTACGTTGGGAGACCCAGTACTTC. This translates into CASSLRWETQYF.

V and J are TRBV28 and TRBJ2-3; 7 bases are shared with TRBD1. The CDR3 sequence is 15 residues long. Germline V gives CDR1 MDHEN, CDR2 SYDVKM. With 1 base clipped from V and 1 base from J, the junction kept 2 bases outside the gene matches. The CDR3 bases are TGTGCCAGCAGTTTATTGGGGACAGGCACAGATACGCAGTATTTT. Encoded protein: CASSLLGTGTDTQYF.

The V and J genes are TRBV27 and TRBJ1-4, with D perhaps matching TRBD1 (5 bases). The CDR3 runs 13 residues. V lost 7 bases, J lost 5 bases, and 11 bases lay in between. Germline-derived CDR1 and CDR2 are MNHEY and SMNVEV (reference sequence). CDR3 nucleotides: TGTGCCAGCAAGCCATGGGGGAATGAAAAACTGTTTTTT. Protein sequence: CASKPWGNEKLFF.

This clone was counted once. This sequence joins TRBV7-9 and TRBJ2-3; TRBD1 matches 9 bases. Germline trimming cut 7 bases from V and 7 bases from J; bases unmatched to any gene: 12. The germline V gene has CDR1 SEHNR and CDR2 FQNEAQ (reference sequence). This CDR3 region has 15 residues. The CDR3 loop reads CASTQSGTGLNTQYF. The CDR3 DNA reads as TGTGCCAGCACGCAGTCCGGGACAGGGTTAAATACGCAGTATTTT.

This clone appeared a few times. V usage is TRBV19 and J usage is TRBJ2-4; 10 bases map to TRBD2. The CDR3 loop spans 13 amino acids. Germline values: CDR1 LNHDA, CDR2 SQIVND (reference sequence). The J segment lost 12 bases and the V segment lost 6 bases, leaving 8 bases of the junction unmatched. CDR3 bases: TGTGCCAGTAGCCAGACACTAGCGGGGTATCAGTACTTC. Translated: CASSQTLAGYQYF.

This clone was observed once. This CDR3 reads CASSPLGQFSGANVLTF. The DNA of the CDR3 is TGTGCCAGCTCACCACTAGGACAATTCTCTGGGGCCAACGTCCTGACTTTC. The J gene is TRBJ2-6, the V gene TRBV18, with a tentative D call TRBD1 (5 bases). From germline, CDR1 is KGHSH and CDR2 LQKENI. The CDR3 runs to 17 residues. Trimming pared 1 base from V and 0 bases from J, leaving 10 bases between.

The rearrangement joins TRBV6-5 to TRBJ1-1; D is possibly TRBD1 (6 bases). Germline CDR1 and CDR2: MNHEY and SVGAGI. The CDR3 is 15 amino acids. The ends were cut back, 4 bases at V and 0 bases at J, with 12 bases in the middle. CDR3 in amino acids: CASSSGQTLNTEAFF. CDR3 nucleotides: TGTGCCAGCAGTTCCGGACAGACTTTGAACACTGAAGCTTTCTTT.

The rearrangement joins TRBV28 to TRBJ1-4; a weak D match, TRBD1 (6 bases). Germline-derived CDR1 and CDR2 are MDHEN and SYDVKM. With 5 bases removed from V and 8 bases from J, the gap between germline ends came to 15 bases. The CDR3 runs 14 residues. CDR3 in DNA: TGTGCCAGCAGTGGTGTGTTGACAGGAGAAAAACTGTTTTTT. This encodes CASSGVLTGEKLFF.

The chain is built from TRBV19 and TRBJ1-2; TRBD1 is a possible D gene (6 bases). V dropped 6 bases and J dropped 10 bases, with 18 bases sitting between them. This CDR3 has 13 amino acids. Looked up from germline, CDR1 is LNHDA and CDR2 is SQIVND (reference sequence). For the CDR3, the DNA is TGTGCCAGTAGCCCCGCAGGGGCATTTGTCTACACCTTC. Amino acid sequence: CASSPAGAFVYTF.

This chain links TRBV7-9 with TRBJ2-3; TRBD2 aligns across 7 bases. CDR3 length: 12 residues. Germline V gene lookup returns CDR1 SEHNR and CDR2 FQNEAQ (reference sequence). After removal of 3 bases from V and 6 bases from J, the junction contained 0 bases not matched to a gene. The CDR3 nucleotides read TGTGCCAGCAGCTTCGGGGGGGATACGCAGTATTTT. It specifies CASSFGGDTQYF.

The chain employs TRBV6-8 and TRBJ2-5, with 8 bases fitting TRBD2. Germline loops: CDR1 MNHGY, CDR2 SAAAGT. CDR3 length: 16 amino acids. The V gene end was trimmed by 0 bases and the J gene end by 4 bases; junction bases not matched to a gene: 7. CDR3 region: CASSYSAGGRPETQYF. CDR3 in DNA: TGTGCCAGCAGTTACTCCGCCGGCGGGAGGCCAGAGACCCAGTACTTC.